The 22 T cell receptor beta chains reported below all come from one sample, sequenced in a study of CD8 T cells in ankylosing spondylitis. One entry per CDR3 protein, called by TCRdb with MiXCR from the 5' RACE reads. The sample holds tens of thousands of distinct CDR3 sequences, more than 25% seen once. The sample comprised blood, either unsorted or a sorted T cell fraction (not recorded which). The receptors were gathered from a male donor with ankylosing spondylitis or in good health (not recorded which).

The CDR3 sequence: CASSPTGLGIAGELFF. The CDR3 DNA follows: TGTGCCAGCAGCCCTACGGGACTAGGGATCGCCGGGGAGCTGTTTTTT. The rearrangement uses TRBV7-3 and TRBJ2-2, with 8 bases matching TRBD2. The germline V gene has CDR1 SGHTA and CDR2 FQGTGA. The CDR3 length is 16 residues. The V and J ends lost 5 bases and 6 bases, in that order; junction bases with no gene match: 11. The full variable domain, completed using reference TRBV7-3 and TRBJ2-2, is GAGVSQTPSNKVTEKGKYVELRCDPISGHTALYWYRQSLGQGPEFLIYFQGTGAADDSGLPNDRFFAVRPEGSVSTLKIQRTERGDSAVYLCASSPTGLGIAGELFFGEGSRLTVL.

The chain employs TRBV2 and TRBJ2-7, with 10 bases identical to TRBD2. With 0 bases clipped from V and 2 bases from J, the junction kept 10 bases outside the gene matches. The CDR3 consists of 18 residues. In germline, CDR1 is SNHLY, CDR2 FYNNEI. CDR3 sequence: CASSEALAGAGLPYEQYF. The CDR3 nucleotides are TGTGCCAGCAGTGAAGCGCTAGCGGGGGCAGGCCTGCCCTACGAGCAGTACTTC.

The chain carries TRBV9 and TRBJ1-1; D is ambiguous. The CDR3 sequence is 14 residues long. The germline V and J ends were trimmed by 4 bases and 0 bases, with 10 bases remaining between them. Germline CDR1 is SGDLS and CDR2 is YYNGEE. The CDR3 is CASSPRILNTEAFF. DNA of the CDR3: TGTGCCAGCAGCCCCCGGATCTTGAACACTGAAGCTTTCTTT.

Here the CDR3 reads CSATRGREAFF. The CDR3 DNA reads TGCAGTGCTACCCGAGGGCGGGAAGCTTTCTTT. The genes are TRBV20-1 and TRBJ1-1; unclear D gene. Trimming removed 4 bases at V and 8 bases at J, with 11 bases between. The germline CDR1 and CDR2 sequences are DFQATT and SNEGSKA (reference sequence). The CDR3 has 11 residues.

This chain links TRBV5-6 with TRBJ1-1; D remains ambiguous. Germline assignment: CDR1 SGHDT and CDR2 YYEEEE. CDR3 size: 13 residues. V was clipped by 4 bases and J by 3 bases, with 10 bases between them. CDR3 coding DNA: TGTGCCAGCAGCCCATTTGTCCACACTGAAGCTTTCTTT. The encoded protein is CASSPFVHTEAFF.

The chain couples TRBV5-1 to TRBJ2-7, with 9 bases lining up with TRBD2. Germline assignment: CDR1 SGHRS and CDR2 YFSETQ. This CDR3 is 15 amino acids long. V was clipped by 4 bases and J by 3 bases; unmatched bases: 8. CDR3 sequence: CASSRRLAVNYEQYF. The CDR3 DNA sequence: TGCGCCAGCAGCAGGAGACTAGCGGTCAACTACGAGCAGTACTTC.

There are many counts of this clonotype. CDR3 in DNA: TGTGCCAGCAGCTTAGAGCTCGGTCAGCCCCAGCATTTT. Amino acid sequence: CASSLELGQPQHF. The V call is TRBV11-2, the J call TRBJ1-5; D gene uncertain. This CDR3 is 13 amino acids long. CDR1 is SGHAT and CDR2 is FQNNGV in the germline V gene. V lost 0 bases and J lost 6, with 6 bases in between.

The CDR3 DNA follows: TGTGCCAGCAGCCCTCGAGGTGGGCTTGGGGAGCTGTTTTTT. Protein: CASSPRGGLGELFF. V and J are TRBV11-3 and TRBJ2-2, with D hard to call. The V gene's germline CDR1 is SGHNT and CDR2 YENEEA. There are 14 residues in the CDR3. Trimming removed 5 bases from V and 8 bases from J, with 15 bases in between.

The chain joins TRBV12-3 or TRBV12-4 to TRBJ1-6, with 10 bases fitting TRBD1. The trim removed 4 bases at V and 12 bases at J, leaving 9 bases unmatched. The CDR3 totals 15 residues. The CDR3 reads CASSSTGTGERPLHF. The CDR3 DNA follows: TGTGCCAGCAGTTCCACCGGGACAGGGGAACGACCCCTCCACTTT.

This clonotype was seen ten or more times. The chain has TRBV6-5 and TRBJ2-3, with 8 bases lining up with TRBD1. From germline, CDR1 is MNHEY and CDR2 SVGAGI. This CDR3 has 15 residues. Trimming cost V 3 bases and J 1 base; bases outside gene matches: 3. The CDR3 DNA reads as TGTGCCAGCAGTTATGAGACAGGGGGCACAGATACGCAGTATTTT. It codes for CASSYETGGTDTQYF.

The chain is built from TRBV7-2 and TRBJ1-5; tentative D call: TRBD1 (6 bases). The CDR3 is 14 amino acids. Trimming removed 4 bases at V and 6 bases at J, with 13 bases between. Germline-derived CDR1 and CDR2 are SGHTA and FQGNSA. CDR3 in DNA: TGTGCCAGCAGCTCGAACCAGGGGTTTCAGCCCCAGCATTTT. It encodes CASSSNQGFQPQHF. Full variable domain (remainder filled in from reference TRBV7-2 and TRBJ1-5): GAGVSQSPSNKVTEKGKDVELRCDPISGHTALYWYRQSLGQGLEFLIYFQGNSAPDKSGLPSDRFSAERTGGSVSTLTIQRTQQEDSAVYLCASSSNQGFQPQHFGDGTRLSIL.

The J gene is TRBJ2-3, the V gene TRBV5-1; maybe TRBD2 (5 bases). The germline V and J ends were trimmed by 1 base and 6 bases, with 12 bases remaining between them. Germline V CDR1 and CDR2: SGHRS, YFSETQ. The CDR3 spans 14 residues. The CDR3 nucleotides are TGCGCCAGCAGCTTGAGGCTAGCAAAGGATACGCAGTATTTT. Translation gives CASSLRLAKDTQYF.

A few counts support this clonotype. The rearrangement links TRBV6-1 to TRBJ2-1; the D is unclear. This CDR3 has 14 amino acids. V dropped 10 bases and J dropped 0 bases, with 13 bases sitting between them. Germline CDR1 and CDR2: MNHNS and SASEGT. The CDR3 reads CATRRWSSYNEQFF. The DNA for the CDR3 is TGTGCCACCAGAAGATGGAGCTCCTACAATGAGCAGTTCTTC.

The CDR3, as DNA: TGTGCCAGCAGTTTATACCAACCCCCGGGACAGTTCTTC. Its translation: CASSLYQPPGQFF. The chain links TRBV28 to TRBJ2-1, with D possibly matching TRBD2 (5 bases). Deletions cut 1 base from V and 13 bases from J, with 14 bases between. In germline, CDR1 is MDHEN, CDR2 SYDVKM. The CDR3 length is 13 residues. The full variable domain, its missing parts supplied by reference TRBV28 and TRBJ2-1, is DVKVTQSSRYLVKRTGEKVFLECVQDMDHENMFWYRQDPGLGLRLIYFSYDVKMKEKGDIPEGYSVSREKKERFSLILESASTNQTSMYLCASSLYQPPGQFFGPGTRLTVL.

The chain has TRBV12-3 or TRBV12-4 and TRBJ2-5, with a possible D match to TRBD2 (5 bases). The V and J ends lost 6 bases and 5 bases respectively, with 13 bases between them. The CDR3 runs to 13 residues. For the CDR3, the DNA is TGTGCCAGCAGCGGAGGACGGATGGAGACCCAGTACTTC. Protein sequence: CASSGGRMETQYF.

V is TRBV5-6 and J is TRBJ1-4; D is ambiguous. The CDR3 runs 16 residues. Germline V gene lookup returns CDR1 SGHDT and CDR2 YYEEEE. The V and J ends lost 4 bases and 8 bases respectively, with 21 bases between them. For the CDR3, the DNA is TGTGCCAGCAGCCAGCTTGTTGATGGGGTACTAGAAAAACTGTTTTTT. It encodes CASSQLVDGVLEKLFF.

In DNA form, the CDR3 reads TGTGCCAGCAGCCCTAGGGGGACCTACAATGAGCAGTTCTTC. Amino acids: CASSPRGTYNEQFF. The chain recombines TRBV3-1 with TRBJ2-1, with a tentative D call TRBD1 (6 bases). Germline loops: CDR1 LGHDT, CDR2 YNNKEL (reference sequence). V lost 4 bases, J lost 2 bases, and 9 bases lay in between. The CDR3 contains 14 residues.

This clonotype has just a few counts. The CDR3 DNA is TGTGCCACCGCGACAGGATTGGCCACCGGGGAGCTGTTTTTT. Its translation: CATATGLATGELFF. V usage is TRBV24-1 and J usage is TRBJ2-2, with D perhaps TRBD1 (6 bases). Germline V gene sequence: CDR1 KGHDR, CDR2 SFDVKD. The V end was cut by 9 bases, the J end by 4 bases, with 14 bases between. The CDR3 sequence is 14 residues long.

The chain employs TRBV7-9 and TRBJ1-1, with no clear D. Germline V gene lookup returns CDR1 SEHNR and CDR2 FQNEAQ (reference sequence). The CDR3 contains 14 residues. V shed 5 bases and J shed 8 bases, with 18 bases lying between them. CDR3 protein: CASSPTDTPAEAFF. DNA for the CDR3: TGTGCCAGCAGCCCCACTGATACGCCCGCCGAAGCTTTCTTT.

The rearrangement links TRBV7-2 to TRBJ1-6; TRBD1 matches at 7 bases. V was clipped by 2 bases and J by 9 bases; unmatched bases: 1. The CDR3 has 13 residues. Per germline, CDR1 SGHTA and CDR2 FQGNSA. The CDR3 region has the DNA TGTGCCAGCAGCTTACAGGGGGTTTCACCCCTCCACTTT. Its protein is CASSLQGVSPLHF.

The rearrangement links TRBV5-1 to TRBJ1-2; D is undetermined. From germline, CDR1 is SGHRS and CDR2 YFSETQ. This CDR3 is 13 amino acids long. V was cut by 3 bases and J by 8 bases, with 14 bases left in between. In DNA form, the CDR3 reads TGCGCCAGCAGCTCAGACACTCGGCGGGGCTACACCTTC. Amino acids: CASSSDTRRGYTF.

This clonotype was observed a few times. The chain joins TRBV20-1 to TRBJ2-5, with TRBD2 matching 8 bases. The CDR3 runs to 15 residues. Germline V CDR1 and CDR2: DFQATT, SNEGSKA (reference sequence). J gave up 7 bases and V 0 bases, and 10 bases lay outside the gene matches. The CDR3 DNA follows: TGCAGTGCTAGAGACCCCTCGGGAGGGGATGGGACCCAGTACTTC. This sequence encodes CSARDPSGGDGTQYF.